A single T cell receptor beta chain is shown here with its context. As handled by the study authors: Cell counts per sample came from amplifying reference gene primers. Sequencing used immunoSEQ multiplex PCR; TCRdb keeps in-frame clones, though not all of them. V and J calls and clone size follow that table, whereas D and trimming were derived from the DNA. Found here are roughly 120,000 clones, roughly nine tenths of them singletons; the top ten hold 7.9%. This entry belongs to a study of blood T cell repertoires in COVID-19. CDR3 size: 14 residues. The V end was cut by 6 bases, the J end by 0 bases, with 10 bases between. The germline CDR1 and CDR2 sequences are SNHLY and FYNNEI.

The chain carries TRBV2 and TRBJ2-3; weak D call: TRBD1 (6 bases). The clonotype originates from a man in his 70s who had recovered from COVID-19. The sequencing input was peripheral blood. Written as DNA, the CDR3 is TGTGCCAGCAGGGGGGCGGTGAGCACAGATACGCAGTATTTT. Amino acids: CASRGAVSTDTQYF.